This T cell receptor (beta chain) came from a study of molecular identifiers for immune sequencing clone quantification. For the study at large: Across replicate runs, RNA obtained from around 20,000 or 100,000 naive CD8 cells was divided into five, with four undergoing sequencing.

This CDR3 comprises 14 residues. Germline lookup yields CDR1 LNHNV and CDR2 YYDKDF (reference sequence). This clonotype was recorded many times. The germline gene is not matched at one end of the junction; a read error may be the cause. From roughly 21,000 to 960,000 sorted cells, naive CD8 libraries were generated with 10%, 30% or 50% RNA. Preparation methods for the bulk TCR libraries were those previously described, with listed TCR primers. TCRdb ran MiXCR on the PCR reads and lists one entry per CDR3 protein. This table has around 470,000 distinct CDR3 sequences, under 30% appearing once. The gene calls are TRBV15 and TRBJ2-2, with D hard to call. Sequenced material: naive CD8+ T cells from blood, with Jurkat cell RNA spiked in. Subset here: FACS-sorted CD8+CD4-CCR7+CD45RA+ naive T cells. This receptor was identified in a human donor in good health. Some libraries in this study had Jurkat cell RNA spiked in. In DNA form, the CDR3 reads TGTGCCATCAGCTCGGTAGCGAACACCGGGGAGCTGTTTTTT. As protein: CAISSVANTGELFF.